This T cell receptor beta chain is from a study of radiotherapy plus CTLA-4 blockade in lung cancer. The table came from immunoSEQ multiplex PCR; TCRdb's copy has only in-frame clones and leaves some out. Of about 47,000 clones in the sample, less than 85% were seen once. The germline CDR1 and CDR2 sequences are MGHRA and YSYEKL. Trimming took off 4 bases at V and 6 bases at J, with 12 bases between the two ends. The CDR3 has 13 amino acids. This clone was picked up a small number of times. This chain joins TRBV4-1 and TRBJ1-2; D is ambiguous. This receptor was obtained from a human donor with non-small cell lung cancer who had stable disease on radiotherapy plus ipilimumab. Material: peripheral blood, obtained from a patient treated with radiotherapy plus ipilimumab. The CDR3 region has the DNA TGCGCCAGCAGCCCCCACATAGAGAATGGCTACACCTTC. This gives the protein CASSPHIENGYTF.